These 2 T cell receptor beta chains came from one sample sequenced in a study of naive and memory T cell subsets. The beta constant-region primer was an equimolar mix of two oligonucleotides covering TRBC1 and TRBC2. In TCRdb, the UMI-ligation and nested PCR reads were re-called with MiXCR into one record per CDR3 protein. The sample yields about 80,000 distinct CDR3 sequences, around 13% seen once. The sequenced sample was central memory CD4+ T cells from blood. The receptors here all came from a human donor in good health.

J is TRBJ2-1 and V is TRBV7-2; 8 bases match TRBD1. V was clipped by 2 bases and J by 7 bases; unmatched bases: 13. The CDR3 has 17 residues. Germline V gene lookup returns CDR1 SGHTA and CDR2 FQGNSA. CDR3 sequence: CASSLSGRGQGRNEQFF. CDR3 DNA: TGTGCCAGCAGCTTATCCGGTCGAGGACAGGGCAGGAATGAGCAGTTCTTC.

The table lists this clonotype with a few counts. This chain's CDR3 is CASSGLGSHNEQFF. CDR3 sequence (DNA): TGTGCCAGCAGCGGACTAGGTTCCCACAATGAGCAGTTCTTC. V gene TRBV6-1 combines with J gene TRBJ2-1; TRBD2 agrees at 7 bases. V shed 6 bases, J shed 5 bases, and the junction held 7 bases outside the gene matches. The CDR3 consists of 14 residues. In germline, CDR1 is MNHNS, CDR2 SASEGT.